This T cell receptor beta chain stems from a study of Graves' ophthalmopathy and Graves' hyperthyroidism. CDR3 regions of TCR beta were amplified from RNA transcripts. An opening RT-PCR round employed HTBI primers and preceded a second-round multiplex PCR. TCRdb itself ran the multiplex PCR reads through MiXCR, one entry per CDR3 protein. The sample shows 350,000 to 450,000 distinct CDR3 sequences, more than 20% of them seen only once. Per germline, CDR1 LGHNA and CDR2 YSLEER. The CDR3 has 16 amino acids. The junction had 9 bases not matched to a gene; V was cut back by 1 base and J by 5 bases. As concerns this clonotype: Its target is not known.

Study findings and constraints: Among thyroid clonotypes expanded above 0.001 frequency, most also appeared in blood.

PBMCs had their origin in fresh peripheral blood (about 10 ml). The chain carries TRBV4-3 and TRBJ1-1; 8 nucleotides align to TRBD1. This sequence originates from a woman between 18 and 29 years old with stable Graves' hyperthyroidism. The specimen sequenced was peripheral blood. The DNA of the CDR3 is TGCGCCAGCAGCCAAGGATACAGGGGGAGGGAGACTGAAGCTTTCTTT. Encoded protein: CASSQGYRGRETEAFF.